The present T cell receptor beta chain was sequenced within a study of human CD8 memory T cell subsets. Looked up from germline, CDR1 is SGHTS and CDR2 is YDEGEE. The ends were cut back, 0 bases at V and 1 base at J, with 10 bases in the middle. The CDR3 runs 15 residues. UMI-labeled 5' RACE generated the TCR beta libraries. From the 5' RACE reads, TCRdb called clonotypes with MiXCR, one entry per CDR3 protein. Seen here are roughly 8,300 distinct CDR3 sequences, around 4.2% observed once, and the top ten hold 35% to 40%. The authors drew RNA from duplicate vials of roughly 150,000 sorted CD8+ T cells per subset. Points from the study as a whole: Stem-like memory and precursor exhausted T cell repertoires had very little in common with each other.

This clonotype showed up just a few times. Antigen specificity is unknown. The rearrangement joins TRBV5-8 to TRBJ1-2; D is perhaps TRBD1 (5 bases). The sequencing input was CD8+ T cells from PBMCs. The sequence was collected from a human donor in good health. The DNA for the CDR3 is TGTGCCAGCAGCTTGGTGACAGAAAATAACTATGGCTACACCTTC. Its translation is CASSLVTENNYGYTF.